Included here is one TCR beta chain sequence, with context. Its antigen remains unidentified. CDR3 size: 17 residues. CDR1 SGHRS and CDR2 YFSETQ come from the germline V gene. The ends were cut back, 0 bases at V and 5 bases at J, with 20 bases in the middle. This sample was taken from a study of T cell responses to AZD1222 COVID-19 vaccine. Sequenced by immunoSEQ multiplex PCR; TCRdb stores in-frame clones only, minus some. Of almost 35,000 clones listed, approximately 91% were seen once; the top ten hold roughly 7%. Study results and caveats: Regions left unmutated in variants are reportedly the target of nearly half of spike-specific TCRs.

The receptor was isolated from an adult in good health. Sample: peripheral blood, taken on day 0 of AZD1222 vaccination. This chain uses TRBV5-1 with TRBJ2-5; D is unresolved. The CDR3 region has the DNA TGCGCCAGCAGCTTGGCGGATAAGGCCGGGTTCGGGGAGACCCAGTACTTC. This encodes CASSLADKAGFGETQYF. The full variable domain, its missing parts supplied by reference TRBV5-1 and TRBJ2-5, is KAGVTQTPRYLIKTRGQQVTLSCSPISGHRSVSWYQQTPGQGLQFLFEYFSETQRNKGNFPGRFSGRQFSNSRSEMNVSTLELGDSALYLCASSLADKAGFGETQYFGPGTRLLVL.